This T cell receptor (beta chain) is from a study of shared T cell receptors in the human thymus. CDR3 length equals 16 residues. The germline gives CDR1 SGHRS, CDR2 YFSETQ. The V end lost 0 bases, the J end lost 0 bases, and 13 bases lay between the germline ends. Method: immunoSEQ multiplex PCR; TCRdb's copy keeps in-frame clones and lacks some. The sample shows more than 550,000 clones, roughly 85% of them seen only once. These data were also reused for a study on human thymus T cells. That paper states: Among unrelated individuals, related research reported thymic repertoires that overlapped highly.

This clonotype originated in a girl under three years old with a congenital heart defect. This chain uses TRBV5-1 with TRBJ2-7; a weak D match, TRBD2 (5 bases). The source material was thymocytes. CDR3 nucleotide sequence: TGCGCCAGCAGCTTGGTCGACCGAGGGAGCTCCTACGAGCAGTACTTC. Translation: CASSLVDRGSSYEQYF. The full variable domain, in which reference TRBV5-1 and TRBJ2-7 provide the parts outside the CDR3, is KAGVTQTPRYLIKTRGQQVTLSCSPISGHRSVSWYQQTPGQGLQFLFEYFSETQRNKGNFPGRFSGRQFSNSRSEMNVSTLELGDSALYLCASSLVDRGSSYEQYFGPGTRLTVT.